The 23 T cell receptor beta chains listed next were all sequenced from one sample in a study of blood T cell repertoires in COVID-19. TCRdb keeps only in-frame clones here, not all; method: immunoSEQ multiplex PCR. Of about 62,000 clones listed, approximately 80% are singletons. Sequenced material: peripheral blood. Receptor source: a woman aged 45-65 years with active or convalescent COVID-19.

The V and J genes are TRBV12-5 and TRBJ2-1; 9 positions agree with TRBD1. The germline V gene encodes CDR1 LGHNT and CDR2 FRNRAP. The ends lost 6 bases at V and 6 bases at J; junction bases unmatched: 9. The CDR3 has 15 amino acids. The CDR3 DNA reads TGTGCTAGTGGCCCTCCGGGACAGGGTTTCAATGAGCAGTTCTTC. Translating gives CASGPPGQGFNEQFF.

This clone was found once. This sample includes further DNA sequences coding for the same CDR3. The chain recombines TRBV6-5 with TRBJ1-1; D is undetermined. The V end lost 6 bases, the J end lost 3 bases, and 11 bases lay between the germline ends. In germline, CDR1 is MNHEY, CDR2 SVGAGI. There are 13 residues in the CDR3. The CDR3 DNA reads as TGTGCCAGCAGCCGACTTGCGGACACTGAAGCTTTCTTT. Protein product: CASSRLADTEAFF.

This clone was recorded only once. The gene calls are TRBV29-1 and TRBJ2-7; TRBD1 might be the D (6 bases). Germline loops: CDR1 SQVTM, CDR2 ANQGSEA. The CDR3 is made up of 14 amino acids. Trimming removed 0 bases from V and 5 bases from J, with 14 bases in between. CDR3 DNA: TGCAGCGTTGAAGATCGATCCAGGGGTGACGAGCAGTACTTC. This translates into CSVEDRSRGDEQYF.

The chain links TRBV29-1 to TRBJ1-6; D gene unclear. This CDR3 region has 13 residues. Germline loops: CDR1 SQVTM, CDR2 ANQGSEA. V lost 4 bases to trimming and J lost 5 bases, with 9 bases between them. The CDR3 nucleotides are TGCAGCGTTGTAGTGAAAGATAATTCACCCCTCCACTTT. Residues: CSVVVKDNSPLHF.

This clone turned up a few times. The chain employs TRBV7-2 and TRBJ1-2, with a possible D match to TRBD1 (6 bases). Trimming stripped 2 bases from V and 5 bases from J, with 24 bases between. This CDR3 has 18 amino acids. Germline CDR1 is SGHTA and CDR2 is FQGNSA. In DNA, the CDR3 is TGTGCCAGCAGCTTACTGCGGCTACAGGGTCCCCGAACATATGGCTACACCTTC. Amino acid sequence: CASSLLRLQGPRTYGYTF.

The chain links TRBV4-1 to TRBJ2-1; 12 bases agree with TRBD2. V lost 1 base, J lost 7 bases, and 5 bases stayed unmatched. Germline assignment: CDR1 MGHRA and CDR2 YSYEKL. The CDR3 has 16 residues. The CDR3 nucleotides are TGCGCCAGCAGCCAAGGTTGGACTAGCGGGGCGAATGAGCAGTTCTTC. It translates to CASSQGWTSGANEQFF.

This clone was counted between two and nine times. The gene calls are TRBV5-1 and TRBJ2-5; 14 bases fit TRBD2. The germline CDR1 and CDR2 sequences are SGHRS and YFSETQ. The junction had 3 bases not matched to a gene; V was cut back by 0 bases and J by 5 bases. This CDR3 is built from 16 residues. CDR3 sequence: CASSLGLAGGPETQYF. CDR3 in DNA: TGCGCCAGCAGCTTGGGACTAGCGGGAGGGCCGGAGACCCAGTACTTC.

J is TRBJ2-1 and V is TRBV18, with 12 bases matching TRBD2. CDR1 is KGHSH, CDR2 LQKENI, per germline. Trimming removed 3 bases from V and 4 bases from J; junction bases left unmatched: 4. CDR3 length: 16 residues. DNA for the CDR3: TGTGCCAGCTCACCTCCACTAGCGGGAGGATACAATGAGCAGTTCTTC. Translating gives CASSPPLAGGYNEQFF.

The chain combines TRBV12-3 or TRBV12-4 with TRBJ1-2; D call uncertain. The CDR3 consists of 11 residues. Trimming shortened V by 7 bases and J by 8 bases, and 11 bases separated the two germline ends. For the CDR3, the DNA is TGTGCCAGCACTAGCTCGGGAGGCTACACCTTC. Its translation is CASTSSGGYTF.

The chain employs TRBV29-1 and TRBJ1-2; 8 bases agree with TRBD1. This CDR3 is built from 13 residues. V lost 4 bases, J lost 6 bases, and 7 bases stayed unmatched. From germline, CDR1 is SQVTM and CDR2 ANQGSEA. As DNA, the CDR3 is TGCAGCGTTGTCCCGACAGGGGAAGATGGCTACACCTTC. As protein: CSVVPTGEDGYTF.

J is TRBJ1-2 and V is TRBV7-9, with 12 bases that match TRBD1. This CDR3 has 18 residues. Trimming cost V 4 bases and J 3 bases; bases outside gene matches: 12. From germline, CDR1 is SEHNR and CDR2 FQNEAQ (reference sequence). Here the CDR3 DNA reads TGTGCCAGCAGCTCTGGCTACGGGACAGGGGGCGTAGACTATGGCTACACCTTC. This codes for CASSSGYGTGGVDYGYTF.

This chain uses TRBV5-1 with TRBJ1-2; a possible D gene is TRBD1 (5 bases). Trimming left V 5 bases short and J 4 bases short, with 9 bases between. Germline V gene sequence: CDR1 SGHRS, CDR2 YFSETQ. The CDR3 is 12 amino acids. The CDR3 coding sequence is TGCGCCAGCAGTGACAGATCCTATGGCTACACCTTC. Protein: CASSDRSYGYTF. Combining the CDR3 with reference TRBV5-1 and TRBJ1-2 gives the whole variable domain KAGVTQTPRYLIKTRGQQVTLSCSPISGHRSVSWYQQTPGQGLQFLFEYFSETQRNKGNFPGRFSGRQFSNSRSEMNVSTLELGDSALYLCASSDRSYGYTFGSGTRLTVV.

The chain is built from TRBV7-9 and TRBJ1-2; 8 positions match TRBD1. Looked up from germline, CDR1 is SEHNR and CDR2 is FQNEAQ (reference sequence). The junction had 10 bases not matched to a gene; V was cut back by 4 bases and J by 6 bases. The CDR3 length is 15 residues. Here the CDR3 reads CASSSHWTGRDGYTF. DNA of the CDR3: TGTGCCAGCAGCTCCCATTGGACAGGGAGGGATGGCTACACCTTC.

V is TRBV10-3 and J is TRBJ1-1; TRBD1 is a possible D gene (5 bases). V lost 0 bases to trimming and J lost 5 bases, with 10 bases between them. CDR3 length: 14 residues. CDR1 is ENHRY, CDR2 SYGVKD, per germline. This CDR3 reads CAISESGGWTEAFF. The CDR3 DNA reads as TGTGCCATCAGTGAGTCGGGGGGGTGGACTGAAGCTTTCTTT.

The rearrangement links TRBV2 to TRBJ2-1; 7 bases fit TRBD2. CDR1 SNHLY and CDR2 FYNNEI come from the germline V gene. The CDR3 runs to 11 residues. CDR3 residues: CGGSIQNEQFF. The DNA for the CDR3 is TGTGGCGGGAGCATACAGAATGAGCAGTTCTTC.

The gene calls are TRBV19 and TRBJ2-5; D is possibly TRBD1 (5 bases). Looked up from germline, CDR1 is LNHDA and CDR2 is SQIVND (reference sequence). This CDR3 spans 15 amino acids. The V end lost 6 bases, the J end lost 5 bases, and 19 bases lay between the germline ends. The chain's CDR3 is CASSPRTSPEETQYF. The CDR3 nucleotides are TGTGCCAGTAGCCCCCGGACATCCCCTGAGGAGACCCAGTACTTC.

Only one count was recorded for this clone. The chain employs TRBV7-9 and TRBJ2-3; 7 positions match TRBD1. With 6 bases clipped from V and 0 bases from J, the junction kept 9 bases outside the gene matches. Germline CDR1 reads SEHNR; CDR2 reads FQNEAQ (reference sequence). The length of the CDR3 is 16 residues. This CDR3 reads CASSPGTATSTDTQYF. The CDR3 DNA sequence: TGTGCCAGCAGTCCCGGGACAGCTACTAGCACAGATACGCAGTATTTT.

This clone showed up just a few times. The chain joins TRBV14 to TRBJ1-6; 7 bases are shared with TRBD1. The junction had 10 bases not matched to a gene; V was cut back by 3 bases and J by 11 bases. In germline, CDR1 is SGHDN, CDR2 FVKESK. This CDR3 has 15 residues. The chain's CDR3 is CASSHPTGSGTPLHF. As DNA, the CDR3 is TGTGCCAGCAGCCACCCGACAGGGAGTGGGACACCCCTCCACTTT.

The chain combines TRBV18 with TRBJ2-7; 12 nucleotides align to TRBD2. This CDR3 spans 14 amino acids. V dropped 3 bases and J dropped 3; count of bases not matched to a gene: 0. Germline-derived CDR1 and CDR2 are KGHSH and LQKENI. The CDR3 region has the DNA TGTGCCAGCTCACCGACTAGCGGGAGCTACGAGCAGTACTTC. Amino acids: CASSPTSGSYEQYF. Full variable domain (remainder filled in from reference TRBV18 and TRBJ2-7): NAGVMQNPRHLVRRRGQEARLRCSPMKGHSHVYWYRQLPEEGLKFMVYLQKENIIDESGMPKERFSAEFPKEGPSILRIQQVVRGDSAAYFCASSPTSGSYEQYFGPGTRLTVT.

The J gene is TRBJ1-3, the V gene TRBV5-1; no definite D call. The V end was cut by 4 bases, the J end by 5 bases, with 16 bases between. CDR1 is SGHRS and CDR2 is YFSETQ in the germline V gene. The CDR3 extends over 15 amino acids. CDR3 residues: CASSPGESPRNTIYF. CDR3 DNA: TGCGCCAGCAGCCCCGGGGAGTCCCCTCGAAACACCATATATTTT.

The genes are TRBV4-2 and TRBJ2-3, with D uncertain. The length of the CDR3 is 16 residues. V lost 1 base to trimming and J lost 4 bases, with 15 bases between them. Germline V CDR1 and CDR2: LGHNA, YNFKEQ. The CDR3: CASSQVIRGEADTQYF. CDR3 DNA sequence: TGTGCCAGCAGCCAAGTAATACGCGGAGAGGCAGATACGCAGTATTTT.

This clone came up a few times. The genes are TRBV2 and TRBJ1-2; D is unclear. Germline V gene lookup returns CDR1 SNHLY and CDR2 FYNNEI. V lost 6 bases and J lost 2, with 10 bases in between. This CDR3 comprises 13 residues. CDR3 coding DNA: TGTGCCAGCAGGGGCTTAAGAAACTATGGCTACACCTTC. It translates to CASRGLRNYGYTF.

The chain recombines TRBV5-5 with TRBJ2-5; maybe TRBD2 (6 bases). CDR1 is SGHKS and CDR2 is YYEKEE in the germline V gene (reference sequence). The V gene lost 5 bases and the J gene lost 1 base, with 15 bases spanning the gap. CDR3 length equals 15 residues. The CDR3 region has the DNA TGTGCCAGCAGTTTTCCTTCTAGCGCCCAAGAGACCCAGTACTTC. This translates into CASSFPSSAQETQYF.